This is a list of T cell receptor beta chains from one sample in a study of cytomegalovirus exposure and HLA in healthy donors. Sequencing used immunoSEQ multiplex PCR; TCRdb keeps in-frame clones, though not all of them. The repertoire includes fewer than 250,000 clones, around 84% of them detected once, and around 1.5% sits in the top ten. The sample taken for sequencing was PBMCs. Receptors were obtained from a woman between 18 and 29 years old in good health and CMV-seronegative. Each CDR3 is given with its conserved first and last residue. D genes are given only for firm matches. For some rows the clone size is stated as once, few or many, or as a class when expanded; others skip it.

cdr3_nt | cdr3_aa | j_call | clone_size | v_call | d_call
TGTGCCAGTAGTAGAGGGACAGGGCTAGACTACGAGCAGTACTTC | CASSRGTGLDYEQYF | TRBJ2-7 | - | TRBV19 | TRBD1
TGTGCAAGTCGCTTAGCGGTGGCTTACGAGCAGTACTTC | CASRLAVAYEQYF | TRBJ2-7 | once | TRBV12-2 | -
TGCGCCAGCAGCCAAGATATAGCTAGCGGTGCTTATACGCAGTATTTT | CASSQDIASGAYTQYF | TRBJ2-3 | few | TRBV4-3 | TRBD2
TGTGCCATCAGTGAGCGGGACAGGGATGTGGGTCAGCCCCAGCATTTT | CAISERDRDVGQPQHF | TRBJ1-5 | - | TRBV10-3 | TRBD1
TGTGCCACCAGCCCAGAGGGACTGCCGAGGGCAGATACGCAGTATTTT | CATSPEGLPRADTQYF | TRBJ2-3 | - | TRBV15 | -
TGTGCCAGCAGCTCCCGGGACAGGGTCACTGAAGCTTTCTTT | CASSSRDRVTEAFF | TRBJ1-1 | - | TRBV11-3 | TRBD1
TGTGCCAGCAGTGTAATGCGGGAGGGCCCCGCCTACAATGAGCAGTTCTTC | CASSVMREGPAYNEQFF | TRBJ2-1 | - | TRBV7-9 | TRBD2
TGTGCCAGCAGCTCACGGACGGGGAACTATGGCTACACCTTC | CASSSRTGNYGYTF | TRBJ1-2 | - | TRBV7-2 | -
TGTGCCAGCAGTACAGGACAGGGGGTCCTCTCCTACGAGCAGTACTTC | CASSTGQGVLSYEQYF | TRBJ2-7 | - | TRBV27 | TRBD1
TGCGCCAGCAGCTCTCTGACAGGGACTAATGAAAAACTGTTTTTT | CASSSLTGTNEKLFF | TRBJ1-4 | - | TRBV5-1 | TRBD1
TGCGCCAGCAGGTTACAGGGGGAAACCGACGAGCAGTACTTC | CASRLQGETDEQYF | TRBJ2-7 | few | TRBV10-2 | TRBD1
TGCGCCAGCAGCTTAAGCGGGGGGAACACTGAAGCTTTCTTT | CASSLSGGNTEAFF | TRBJ1-1 | - | TRBV5-1 | -
TGTGCCACCCGAAGTGGCAGGGGGCGGAACGAGCAGTACTTC | CATRSGRGRNEQYF | TRBJ2-7 | - | TRBV21-1 | -
TGTGCCAGCAGTAGGATCGGAGATGAAAAACTGTTTTTT | CASSRIGDEKLFF | TRBJ1-4 | - | TRBV5-6 | -
TGCAGTGCAGCAAGGGGCGCTGAAGCTTTCTTT | CSAARGAEAFF | TRBJ1-1 | few | TRBV20-1 | -
TGTGCCAGCAGCCCGGGGGGATTCCCCTACGAGCAGTACTTC | CASSPGGFPYEQYF | TRBJ2-7 | - | TRBV11-2 | TRBD2
TGTGCCAGCAGTGGGGACAGGGGTCTTGAGGCTTTCTTT | CASSGDRGLEAFF | TRBJ1-1 | - | TRBV28 | TRBD1
TGTGCCAGCTCACCCGAGGTAGGGGCCGAGCAGTACTTC | CASSPEVGAEQYF | TRBJ2-7 | - | TRBV18 | -
TGTGCCAGTAGTAGGGGGCTGAACACTGAAGCTTTCTTT | CASSRGLNTEAFF | TRBJ1-1 | - | TRBV19 | -
TGTGCCAGCAGCCGACCGGGCTACGAGCAGTACTTC | CASSRPGYEQYF | TRBJ2-7 | once | TRBV11-2 | -
TGCAGCGTTGTCCGGACAGGGGGGTTTACGCAGTATTTT | CSVVRTGGFTQYF | TRBJ2-3 | - | TRBV29-1 | TRBD1
TGTGCCAGCAGCTTAATGACAGCAAGTAACACTGAAGCTTTCTTT | CASSLMTASNTEAFF | TRBJ1-1 | - | TRBV7-8 | -
TGCGCCAGCAAGTCGGAGGGTAGTGAAAAACTGTTTTTT | CASKSEGSEKLFF | TRBJ1-4 | few | TRBV5-1 | -
TGTGCCACCAGCAGAGCCGGACAGGGGGCCTACGAGCAGTACTTC | CATSRAGQGAYEQYF | TRBJ2-7 | - | TRBV15 | TRBD1
TGTGCCAGCAGTGATCACCGGAGGGCCCTCCACTTT | CASSDHRRALHF | TRBJ1-6 | - | TRBV25-1 | -
TGTGCCAGCAGTTGGGTTCGAGGAGAGACCCAGTACTTC | CASSWVRGETQYF | TRBJ2-5 | - | TRBV27 | -
TGTGCCAGCAGTTACAGGGGAAGCAATCAGCCCCAGCATTTT | CASSYRGSNQPQHF | TRBJ1-5 | few | TRBV6-6 | -
TGTGCCAGCCTGGGGAGTAATGAAAAACTGTTTTTT | CASLGSNEKLFF | TRBJ1-4 | - | TRBV28 | -
TGTGCCAGCAGTGGACAGGTGGCTGGGGAGCAGTACTTC | CASSGQVAGEQYF | TRBJ2-7 | - | TRBV6-5 | TRBD1
TGTGCCAGCAGCTTCTACCGGGGGGCCGACCGCACAGATACGCAGTATTTT | CASSFYRGADRTDTQYF | TRBJ2-3 | - | TRBV11-2 | -
TGTGCCACCAGCAGAGAGCGGCCGGTTTTCTACGAGCAGTACTTC | CATSRERPVFYEQYF | TRBJ2-7 | few | TRBV15 | -
TGTGCCAGCGGCCACTACCGGGACTCGCCCTACAATGAGCAGTTCTTC | CASGHYRDSPYNEQFF | TRBJ2-1 | - | TRBV2 | -
TGTGCCAGTAGTATAGGGACAGGGTGGTTTGATGAGCAGTTCTTC | CASSIGTGWFDEQFF | TRBJ2-1 | - | TRBV19 | TRBD1
TGTGCCAGCAGGTGGACTAGCGGGAGCCACGAGCAGTACTTC | CASRWTSGSHEQYF | TRBJ2-7 | - | TRBV27 | TRBD2
TGTGCCAGCAGCTTACAGGGAAGAAACATTCAGTACTTC | CASSLQGRNIQYF | TRBJ2-4 | - | TRBV5-5 | -
TGCAGCGCTGTTGACGGACTACTAGCCAAAAACATTCAGTACTTC | CSAVDGLLAKNIQYF | TRBJ2-4 | - | TRBV29-1 | -
TGTGCCAGCAGTGTGGAGCGCGCCTCCTACAATGAGCAGTTCTTC | CASSVERASYNEQFF | TRBJ2-1 | - | TRBV2 | -
TGTGCCAGCAACCTGGACACCCCGGGTGGCGAGCAGTTCTTC | CASNLDTPGGEQFF | TRBJ2-1 | - | TRBV11-3 | -
TGTGCCAGTAGTAAGGGACAGGGGGGCTACGAGCAGTACTTC | CASSKGQGGYEQYF | TRBJ2-7 | - | TRBV19 | TRBD1
TGTGCCAGCAGGATAGGACAGGGTCACACTGAAGCTTTCTTT | CASRIGQGHTEAFF | TRBJ1-1 | - | TRBV28 | TRBD1
TGTGCCAGCAGTAGGGACAGGGATCAGCCCCAGCATTTT | CASSRDRDQPQHF | TRBJ1-5 | - | TRBV7-8 | TRBD1
TGTGCCAGCAGCTCGTTGACTAGCGGAAACACCGCGAACACCGGGGAGCTGTTTTTT | CASSSLTSGNTANTGELFF | TRBJ2-2 | once | TRBV7-3 | TRBD2
TGCGCCAGCAGCCCCGGACGACAGGGGGGGATTCAAGAGACCCAGTACTTC | CASSPGRQGGIQETQYF | TRBJ2-5 | - | TRBV5-1 | TRBD1
TGTGCCAGCTCTCGGGGGAGTGGCGATGAGCAGTTCTTC | CASSRGSGDEQFF | TRBJ2-1 | - | TRBV18 | -
TGCGCCAGCAGCCAATCGGACAGGTTGAATTCACCCCTCCACTTT | CASSQSDRLNSPLHF | TRBJ1-6 | - | TRBV5-1 | TRBD1
TGTGCCAGCAGTCTACAGGGGCATGGCTACACCTTC | CASSLQGHGYTF | TRBJ1-2 | - | TRBV28 | TRBD1
TGTGCCAGCAGTCCAGGGATGAACTATGGCTACACCTTC | CASSPGMNYGYTF | TRBJ1-2 | few | TRBV27 | -
TGTGCCAGCTGGCAAGCAATGAGGACTGAAGCTTTCTTT | CASWQAMRTEAFF | TRBJ1-1 | - | TRBV2 | -
TGTGCCAGCAGCCCGGGACAGGGGGGCACCTACGAGCAGTACTTC | CASSPGQGGTYEQYF | TRBJ2-7 | - | TRBV7-2 | TRBD1
TGTGCCACCAGCAGAGACAGGGGCGGGAGTGAAAAACTGTTTTTT | CATSRDRGGSEKLFF | TRBJ1-4 | - | TRBV15 | -
TGCAGCGTTGAACAGGGGGCCACAGATACGCAGTATTTT | CSVEQGATDTQYF | TRBJ2-3 | - | TRBV29-1 | TRBD1
TGCAGCGTTGAAATGGCGGTTATGAGCTCCTACAATGAGCAGTTCTTC | CSVEMAVMSSYNEQFF | TRBJ2-1 | - | TRBV29-1 | -
TGTGCCAGCGGCCGGGACAGGGCGTTTCAGCCCCAGCATTTT | CASGRDRAFQPQHF | TRBJ1-5 | - | TRBV2 | TRBD1
TGTGCCAGCAGTACTACTAGCGGGAGCAACAATGAGCAGTTCTTC | CASSTTSGSNNEQFF | TRBJ2-1 | - | TRBV27 | TRBD2
TGTGCCAGCAGTTACCTCCCACAGGGCACAGATACGCAGTATTTT | CASSYLPQGTDTQYF | TRBJ2-3 | - | TRBV6-6 | -
TGTGCCAGCAGCTCCACCCGGACTAGCGGGAGTTTC | CASSSTRTSGSF | TRBJ2-7 | - | TRBV7-2 | TRBD2
TGTGCCAGCAGTGGCGGGACAGATCATTCACCCCTCCACTTT | CASSGGTDHSPLHF | TRBJ1-6 | - | TRBV6-1 | TRBD1